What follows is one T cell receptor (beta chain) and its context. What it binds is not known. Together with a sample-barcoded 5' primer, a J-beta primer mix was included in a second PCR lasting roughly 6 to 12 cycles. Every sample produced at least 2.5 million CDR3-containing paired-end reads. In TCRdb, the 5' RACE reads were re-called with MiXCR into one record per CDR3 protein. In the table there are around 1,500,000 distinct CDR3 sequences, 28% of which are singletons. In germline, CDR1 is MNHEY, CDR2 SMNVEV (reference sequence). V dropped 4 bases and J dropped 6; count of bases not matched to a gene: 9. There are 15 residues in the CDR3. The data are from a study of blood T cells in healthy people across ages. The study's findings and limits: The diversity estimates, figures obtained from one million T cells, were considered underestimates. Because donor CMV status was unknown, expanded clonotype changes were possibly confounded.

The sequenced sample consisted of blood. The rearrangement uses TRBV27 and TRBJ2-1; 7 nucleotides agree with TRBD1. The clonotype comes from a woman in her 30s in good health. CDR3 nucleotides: TGTGCCAGCAGTTCAAACAGGGGCACGCTCAATGAGCAGTTCTTC. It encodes CASSSNRGTLNEQFF.